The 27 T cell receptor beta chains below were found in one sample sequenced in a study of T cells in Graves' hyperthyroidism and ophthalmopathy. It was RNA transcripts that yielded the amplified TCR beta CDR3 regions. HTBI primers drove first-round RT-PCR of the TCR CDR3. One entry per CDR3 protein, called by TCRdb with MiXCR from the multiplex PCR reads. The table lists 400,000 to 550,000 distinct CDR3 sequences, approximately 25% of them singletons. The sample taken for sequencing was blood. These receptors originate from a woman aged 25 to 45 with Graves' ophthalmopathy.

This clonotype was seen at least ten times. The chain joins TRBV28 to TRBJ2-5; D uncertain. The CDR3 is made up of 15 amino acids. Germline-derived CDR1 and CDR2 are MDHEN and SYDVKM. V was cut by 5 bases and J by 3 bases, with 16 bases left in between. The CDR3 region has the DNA TGTGCCAGCAGTCTATTGGCCGGCGGAAAAGAGACCCAGTACTTC. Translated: CASSLLAGGKETQYF.

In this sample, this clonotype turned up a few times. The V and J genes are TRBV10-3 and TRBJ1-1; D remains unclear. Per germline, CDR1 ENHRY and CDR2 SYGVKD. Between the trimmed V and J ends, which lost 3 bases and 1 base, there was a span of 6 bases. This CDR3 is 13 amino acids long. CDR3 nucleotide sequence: TGTGCCATCAGTGAATCCGGGAACACTGAAGCTTTCTTT. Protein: CAISESGNTEAFF.

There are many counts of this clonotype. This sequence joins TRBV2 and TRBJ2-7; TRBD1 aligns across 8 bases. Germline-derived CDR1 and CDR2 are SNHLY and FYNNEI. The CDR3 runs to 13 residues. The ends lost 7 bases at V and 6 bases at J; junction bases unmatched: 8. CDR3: CASNQGQGLEQYF. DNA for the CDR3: TGTGCCAGCAACCAAGGACAGGGCCTCGAGCAGTACTTC.

As DNA, the CDR3 is TGTGCCAGTCAGGGGGACACTGAAGCTTTCTTT. This encodes CASQGDTEAFF. This chain uses TRBV28 with TRBJ1-1, with 7 bases lining up with TRBD1. Germline V gene lookup returns CDR1 MDHEN and CDR2 SYDVKM. The trim removed 9 bases at V and 3 bases at J, leaving 1 base unmatched. This CDR3 is built from 11 residues.

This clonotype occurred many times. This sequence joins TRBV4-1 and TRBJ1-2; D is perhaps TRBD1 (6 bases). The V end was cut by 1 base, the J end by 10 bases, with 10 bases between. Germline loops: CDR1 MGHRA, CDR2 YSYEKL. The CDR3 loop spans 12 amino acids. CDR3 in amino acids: CASSQVGADYTF. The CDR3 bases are TGCGCCAGCAGCCAAGTGGGGGCCGACTACACCTTC.

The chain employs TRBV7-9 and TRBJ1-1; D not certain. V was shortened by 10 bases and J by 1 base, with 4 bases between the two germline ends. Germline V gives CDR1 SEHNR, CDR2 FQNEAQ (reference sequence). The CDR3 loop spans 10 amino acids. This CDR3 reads CATKNTEAFF. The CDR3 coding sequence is TGTGCCACAAAGAACACTGAAGCTTTCTTT.

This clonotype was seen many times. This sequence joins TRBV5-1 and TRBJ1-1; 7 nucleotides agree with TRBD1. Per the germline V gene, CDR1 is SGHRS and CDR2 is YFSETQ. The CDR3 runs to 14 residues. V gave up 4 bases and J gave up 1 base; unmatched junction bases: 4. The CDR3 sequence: CASSQGTANTEAFF. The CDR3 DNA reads TGCGCCAGCAGCCAAGGGACAGCGAACACTGAAGCTTTCTTT.

This chain's CDR3 is CASSEYRNEQYF. CDR3 coding DNA: TGTGCCAGCAGTGAATATCGCAACGAGCAGTACTTC. The chain combines TRBV25-1 with TRBJ2-7; D is undetermined. The CDR3 is 12 residues long. In germline, CDR1 is MGHDK, CDR2 SYGVNS. Trimming took off 0 bases at V and 5 bases at J, with 5 bases between the two ends.

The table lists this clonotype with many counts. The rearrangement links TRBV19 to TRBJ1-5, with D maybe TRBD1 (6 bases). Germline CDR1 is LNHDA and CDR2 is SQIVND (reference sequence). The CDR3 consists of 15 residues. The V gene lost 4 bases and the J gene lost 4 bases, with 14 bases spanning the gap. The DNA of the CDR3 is TGTGCCAGTAGTACCTACAGGGCTCCTAATCAGCCCCAGCATTTT. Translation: CASSTYRAPNQPQHF.

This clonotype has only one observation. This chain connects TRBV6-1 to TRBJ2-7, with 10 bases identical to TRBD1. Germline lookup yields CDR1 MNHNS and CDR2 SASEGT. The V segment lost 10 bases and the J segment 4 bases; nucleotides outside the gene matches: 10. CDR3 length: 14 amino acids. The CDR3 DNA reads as TGTGCCACTTTGTCCAGGACAGGGGGATACGAGCAGTACTTC. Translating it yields CATLSRTGGYEQYF.

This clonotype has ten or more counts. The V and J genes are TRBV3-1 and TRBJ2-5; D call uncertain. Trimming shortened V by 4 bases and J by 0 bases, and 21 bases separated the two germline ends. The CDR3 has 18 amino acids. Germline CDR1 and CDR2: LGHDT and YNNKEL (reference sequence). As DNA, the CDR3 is TGTGCCAGCAGCCCTAATCCCACGGGCGACGGATACCAAGAGACCCAGTACTTC. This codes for CASSPNPTGDGYQETQYF.

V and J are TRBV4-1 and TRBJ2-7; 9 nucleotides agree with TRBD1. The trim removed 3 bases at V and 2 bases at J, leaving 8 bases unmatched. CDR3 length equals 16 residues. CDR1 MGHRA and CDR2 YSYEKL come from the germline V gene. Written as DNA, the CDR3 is TGCGCCAGCAGCCACCCGGGACAGGGTTTCACCTACGAGCAGTACTTC. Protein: CASSHPGQGFTYEQYF.

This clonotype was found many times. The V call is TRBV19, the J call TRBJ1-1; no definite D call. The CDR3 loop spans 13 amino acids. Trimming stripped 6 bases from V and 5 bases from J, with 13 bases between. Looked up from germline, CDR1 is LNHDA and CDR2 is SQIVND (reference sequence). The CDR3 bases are TGTGCCAGTAGGGAGGAGGGAAGGACTGAAGCTTTCTTT. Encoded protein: CASREEGRTEAFF.

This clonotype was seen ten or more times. CDR3: CASSFVATEAFF. Here the CDR3 DNA reads TGTGCCAGCAGTTTTGTGGCGACTGAAGCTTTCTTT. The chain recombines TRBV12-3 or TRBV12-4 with TRBJ1-1; D unresolved. V was trimmed by 3 bases and J by 5 bases, leaving 7 bases between them. The CDR3 loop spans 12 amino acids.

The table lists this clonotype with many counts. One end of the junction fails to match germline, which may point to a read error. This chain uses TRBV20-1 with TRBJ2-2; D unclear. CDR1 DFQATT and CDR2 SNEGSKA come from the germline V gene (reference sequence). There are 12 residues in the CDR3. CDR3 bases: TGCAGTGCTGGAGAGAACACCGGGGAGCTGTTTTTT. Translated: CSAGENTGELFF.

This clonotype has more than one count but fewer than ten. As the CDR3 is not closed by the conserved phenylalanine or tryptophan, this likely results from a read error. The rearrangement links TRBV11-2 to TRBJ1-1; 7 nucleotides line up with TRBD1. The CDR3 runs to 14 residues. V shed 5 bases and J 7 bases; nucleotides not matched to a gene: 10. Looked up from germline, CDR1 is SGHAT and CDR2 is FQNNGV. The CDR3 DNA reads TGTGCCAGCAGCCCCCCAGACAGGGTCGTTGAAGCTTTCCTT. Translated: CASSPPDRVVEAFL.

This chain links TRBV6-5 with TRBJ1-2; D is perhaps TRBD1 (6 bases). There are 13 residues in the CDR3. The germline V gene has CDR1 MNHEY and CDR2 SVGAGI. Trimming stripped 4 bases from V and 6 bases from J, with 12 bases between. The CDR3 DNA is TGTGCCAGCAGTTCCAGGGGATATAATGGCTACACCTTC. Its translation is CASSSRGYNGYTF.

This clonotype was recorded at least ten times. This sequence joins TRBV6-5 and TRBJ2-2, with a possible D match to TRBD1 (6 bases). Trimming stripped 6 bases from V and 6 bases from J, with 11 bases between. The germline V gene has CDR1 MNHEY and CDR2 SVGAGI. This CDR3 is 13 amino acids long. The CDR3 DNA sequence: TGTGCCAGCAGACCCAACAGGGCCGGGGAGCTGTTTTTT. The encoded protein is CASRPNRAGELFF.

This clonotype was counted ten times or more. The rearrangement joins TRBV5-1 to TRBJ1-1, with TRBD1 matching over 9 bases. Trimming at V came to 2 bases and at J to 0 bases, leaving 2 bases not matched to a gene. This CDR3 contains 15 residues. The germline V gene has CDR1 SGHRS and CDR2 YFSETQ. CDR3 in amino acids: CASSFGTGLNTEAFF. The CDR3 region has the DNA TGCGCCAGCAGCTTCGGGACAGGGTTGAACACTGAAGCTTTCTTT.

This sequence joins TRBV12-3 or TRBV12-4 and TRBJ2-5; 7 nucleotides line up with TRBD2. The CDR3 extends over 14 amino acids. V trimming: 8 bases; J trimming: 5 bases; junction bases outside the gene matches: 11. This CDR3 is CASFSGGSGETQYF. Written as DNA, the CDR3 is TGTGCCAGCTTCTCCGGCGGTAGCGGGGAGACCCAGTACTTC.

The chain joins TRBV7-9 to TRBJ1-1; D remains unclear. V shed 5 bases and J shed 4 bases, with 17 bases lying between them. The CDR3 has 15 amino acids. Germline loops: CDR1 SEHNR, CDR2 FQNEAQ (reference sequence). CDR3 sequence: CASSLRTPTGTEAFF. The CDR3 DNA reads TGTGCCAGCAGCCTACGGACTCCCACGGGCACTGAAGCTTTCTTT.

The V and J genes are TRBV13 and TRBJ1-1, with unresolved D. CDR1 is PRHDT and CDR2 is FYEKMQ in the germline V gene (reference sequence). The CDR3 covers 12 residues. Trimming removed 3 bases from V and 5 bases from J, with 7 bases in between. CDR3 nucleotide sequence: TGTGCCAGCAGCTTGTTGATAACTGAAGCTTTCTTT. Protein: CASSLLITEAFF.

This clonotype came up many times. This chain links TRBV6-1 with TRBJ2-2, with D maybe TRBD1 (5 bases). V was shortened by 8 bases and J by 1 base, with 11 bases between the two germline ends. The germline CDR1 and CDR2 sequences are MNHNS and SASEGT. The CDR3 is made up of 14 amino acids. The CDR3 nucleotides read TGTGCCAGCCTAATGACAGAGAACACCGGGGAGCTGTTTTTT. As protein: CASLMTENTGELFF.

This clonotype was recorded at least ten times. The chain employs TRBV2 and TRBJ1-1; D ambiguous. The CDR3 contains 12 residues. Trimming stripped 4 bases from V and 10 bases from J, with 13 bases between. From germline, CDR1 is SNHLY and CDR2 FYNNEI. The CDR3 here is CASSVVLDPAFF. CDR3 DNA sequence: TGTGCCAGCAGTGTTGTCCTGGACCCAGCTTTCTTT.

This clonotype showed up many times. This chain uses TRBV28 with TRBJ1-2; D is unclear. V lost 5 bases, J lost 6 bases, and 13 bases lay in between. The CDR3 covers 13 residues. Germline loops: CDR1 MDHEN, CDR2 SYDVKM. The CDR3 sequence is CASSVGQTDGYTF. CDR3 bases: TGTGCCAGCAGTGTTGGGCAGACGGATGGCTACACCTTC.

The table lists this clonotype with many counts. The CDR3 region is CSARGSEGLSNYGYTF. The CDR3 DNA reads TGCAGTGCTAGAGGTTCTGAAGGGCTATCTAACTATGGCTACACCTTC. This chain links TRBV20-1 with TRBJ1-2; no reliable D call. V shed 1 base and J shed 0 bases, with 15 bases lying between them. CDR1 and CDR2 (germline): DFQATT, SNEGSKA (reference sequence). This CDR3 has 16 amino acids.

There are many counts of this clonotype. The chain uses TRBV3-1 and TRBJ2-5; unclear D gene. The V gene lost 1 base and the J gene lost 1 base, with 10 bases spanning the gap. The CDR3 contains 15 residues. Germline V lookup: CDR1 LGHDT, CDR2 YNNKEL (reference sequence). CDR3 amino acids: CASSQVRGIQETQYF. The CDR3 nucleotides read TGTGCCAGCAGCCAAGTTCGTGGGATCCAAGAGACCCAGTACTTC.